These 23 T cell receptor beta chains came from one sample sequenced in a study of graft-versus-host responses after intestinal transplantation. Clones were sequenced by immunoSEQ multiplex PCR, and TCRdb holds only the in-frame ones, with some missing. The sample lists over 100,000 clones; about 95% were seen once. These receptors' antigens are unknown. Sequencing used unstimulated CD8+ T cells sorted from spleen or lymph node cells, obtained before intestinal transplant. Every receptor here comes from a human donor who received an intestinal transplant.

This clone appeared a few times. The V gene is TRBV2, the J gene TRBJ2-5; D possibly uses TRBD1 or TRBD2 (5 bases each). The CDR3 extends over 16 amino acids. Germline V CDR1 and CDR2: SNHLY, FYNNEI. Trimming removed 0 bases at V and 0 bases at J, with 11 bases between. CDR3 in amino acids: CASSEALGTNQETQYF. CDR3 DNA sequence: TGTGCCAGCAGTGAAGCGCTGGGGACCAACCAAGAGACCCAGTACTTC.

The chain links TRBV28 to TRBJ2-1, with 10 bases matching TRBD2. CDR3 length: 19 amino acids. CDR1 and CDR2 from the germline V gene are MDHEN and SYDVKM. J gave up 4 bases and V 3 bases, and 15 bases lay outside the gene matches. In nucleotides, the CDR3 is TGTGCCAGCAGTTTCTCGGTAATAGCGGGAGGAAACGATTACAATGAGCAGTTCTTC. This codes for CASSFSVIAGGNDYNEQFF.

The CDR3 reads CASSHPGLAGLGTQYF. The CDR3 DNA reads TGCGCCAGCAGCCATCCGGGACTAGCGGGACTGGGTACGCAGTATTTT. The chain joins TRBV4-3 to TRBJ2-3, with 13 positions matching TRBD2. Germline V gives CDR1 LGHNA, CDR2 YSLEER. This CDR3 comprises 16 residues. V shed 3 bases, J shed 8 bases, and the junction held 8 bases outside the gene matches.

This chain links TRBV7-3 with TRBJ2-1; possibly TRBD1 or TRBD2 for D (5 bases each). This CDR3 is 15 amino acids long. Germline assignment: CDR1 SGHTA and CDR2 FQGTGA. Trimming took 6 bases from V and 8 from J, leaving 20 bases between them. The CDR3 nucleotides are TGTGCCAGCAGGCCCTCCGGAGTGAGGGGCGATGAGCAGTTCTTC. Amino acid sequence: CASRPSGVRGDEQFF.

This clone was found once. The rearrangement joins TRBV6-1 to TRBJ1-2, with D tentatively TRBD1 (5 bases). Trimming took off 5 bases at V and 7 bases at J, with 14 bases between the two ends. This CDR3 is 13 amino acids long. Germline-derived CDR1 and CDR2 are MNHNS and SASEGT. The CDR3 region is CASSFRVDSGYTF. The CDR3, as DNA: TGTGCCAGCAGTTTCAGGGTAGATAGTGGCTACACCTTC.

This chain joins TRBV6-5 and TRBJ2-7, with 8 bases matching TRBD1. V trimming: 5 bases; J trimming: 6 bases; junction bases outside the gene matches: 12. The CDR3 runs to 15 residues. Per the germline V gene, CDR1 is MNHEY and CDR2 is SVGAGI. In DNA form, the CDR3 reads TGTGCCAGCAGTGTCCCGTGGACAGGGTTAAGCGAGCAGTACTTC. Protein product: CASSVPWTGLSEQYF.

The rearrangement uses TRBV15 and TRBJ2-7; no clear D gene. The CDR3 covers 13 residues. V was pared by 4 bases and J by 1 base, with 8 bases between. Germline V gives CDR1 LNHNV, CDR2 YYDKDF (reference sequence). Here the CDR3 reads CATSMGISYEQYF. CDR3 DNA sequence: TGTGCCACCAGCATGGGTATTTCCTACGAGCAGTACTTC.

This chain links TRBV28 with TRBJ1-4; possibly TRBD1 for D (5 bases). The germline CDR1 and CDR2 sequences are MDHEN and SYDVKM. This CDR3 has 13 residues. Trimming removed 5 bases from V and 7 bases from J, with 11 bases in between. The DNA of the CDR3 is TGTGCCAGCAGTCATCAGGGCCTTGAAAAACTGTTTTTT. It yields the protein CASSHQGLEKLFF.

CDR3 DNA: TGTGCCAGCACGGGAACGAACACCGGGGAGCTGTTTTTT. Residues: CASTGTNTGELFF. This rearrangement joins TRBV9 to TRBJ2-2, with D possibly matching TRBD2 (5 bases). V was pared by 6 bases and J by 0 bases, with 6 bases between. The CDR3 has 13 residues. Germline assignment: CDR1 SGDLS and CDR2 YYNGEE.

This clone was seen a single time. J is TRBJ2-3 and V is TRBV9; TRBD2 matches 14 bases. Germline loops: CDR1 SGDLS, CDR2 YYNGEE. Germline trimming cut 3 bases from V and 1 base from J; bases unmatched to any gene: 10. The CDR3 runs to 19 residues. The CDR3 region is CASSASGLAGEEGTDTQYF. DNA for the CDR3: TGTGCCAGCAGCGCCTCGGGACTAGCGGGAGAGGAGGGCACAGATACGCAGTATTTT.

The chain has TRBV2 and TRBJ1-2; D remains ambiguous. CDR1 and CDR2 from the germline V gene are SNHLY and FYNNEI. V lost 3 bases, J lost 5 bases, and 10 bases lay in between. The CDR3 spans 13 residues. The CDR3 DNA is TGTGCCAGCAGTGACCCGGTGGATTATGGCTACACCTTC. Translating it yields CASSDPVDYGYTF.

V usage is TRBV19 and J usage is TRBJ1-5, with D hard to call. The germline V and J ends were trimmed by 10 bases and 6 bases, with 13 bases remaining between them. The CDR3 covers 12 residues. Germline CDR1 LNHDA, CDR2 SQIVND (reference sequence). The CDR3 is CATKEGGQPQHF. The CDR3 region has the DNA TGTGCCACCAAAGAGGGTGGTCAGCCCCAGCATTTT.

Written as DNA, the CDR3 is TGTGCCAGCAGTTTAGTCGGGACCCCGGAAGAGACCCAGTACTTC. It codes for CASSLVGTPEETQYF. V is TRBV28 and J is TRBJ2-5, with D tentatively TRBD1 or TRBD2 (5 bases each). The V gene's germline CDR1 is MDHEN and CDR2 SYDVKM. The V gene lost 2 bases and the J gene lost 3 bases, with 13 bases spanning the gap. CDR3 length: 15 residues. Together with reference TRBV28 and TRBJ2-5, the CDR3 gives the full variable domain: DVKVTQSSRYLVKRTGEKVFLECVQDMDHENMFWYRQDPGLGLRLIYFSYDVKMKEKGDIPEGYSVSREKKERFSLILESASTNQTSMYLCASSLVGTPEETQYFGPGTRLLVL.

The chain combines TRBV9 with TRBJ1-2; tentatively, D is TRBD1 (5 bases). Trimming removed 3 bases at V and 4 bases at J, with 10 bases between. This CDR3 is 13 amino acids long. Germline V lookup: CDR1 SGDLS, CDR2 YYNGEE. In nucleotides, the CDR3 is TGTGCCAGCAGCGGTACAGGCTCCTATGGCTACACCTTC. It encodes CASSGTGSYGYTF.

This chain links TRBV5-6 with TRBJ1-3, with D tentatively TRBD1 (6 bases). The germline CDR1 and CDR2 sequences are SGHDT and YYEEEE. Between the trimmed V and J ends, which lost 3 bases and 8 bases, there was a span of 12 bases. This CDR3 has 13 amino acids. CDR3: CASSSLQGYTIYF. The CDR3 nucleotides are TGTGCCAGCAGCTCCTTACAGGGCTACACCATATATTTT.

The CDR3 here is CASSRTPYEQYF. CDR3 DNA: TGTGCCAGCAGCCGCACTCCCTACGAGCAGTACTTC. The rearrangement joins TRBV7-6 to TRBJ2-7; no clear D gene. This CDR3 contains 12 residues. Trimming took off 5 bases at V and 2 bases at J, with 7 bases between the two ends. The germline V gene has CDR1 SGHVS and CDR2 FNYEAQ.

This CDR3 is CASSLGGGEQYF. In nucleotides, the CDR3 is TGTGCCAGCAGCTTAGGGGGAGGCGAGCAGTACTTC. The V gene is TRBV7-9, the J gene TRBJ2-7; weak D call: TRBD2 (6 bases). The CDR3 contains 12 residues. CDR1 SEHNR and CDR2 FQNEAQ come from the germline V gene (reference sequence). V lost 1 base and J 6 bases, leaving 7 bases between the germline ends. The full variable domain, completed using reference TRBV7-9 and TRBJ2-7, is DTGVSQNPRHKITKRGQNVTFRCDPISEHNRLYWYRQTLGQGPEFLTYFQNEAQLEKSRLLSDRFSAERPKGSFSTLEIQRTEQGDSAMYLCASSLGGGEQYFGPGTRLTVT.

The chain employs TRBV5-6 and TRBJ1-5, with unresolved D. The ends were cut back, 0 bases at V and 0 bases at J, with 4 bases in the middle. Germline lookup yields CDR1 SGHDT and CDR2 YYEEEE. The CDR3 runs 14 residues. The CDR3 loop reads CASSLGASNQPQHF. The CDR3 nucleotides read TGTGCCAGCAGCTTGGGGGCTAGCAATCAGCCCCAGCATTTT.

CDR3 residues: CASSPLATPVDEQFF. The CDR3, as DNA: TGTGCCAGCTCACCACTAGCTACACCGGTCGATGAGCAGTTCTTC. This sequence joins TRBV18 and TRBJ2-1; D uncertain. V was pared by 1 base and J by 8 bases, with 15 bases between. The CDR3 covers 15 residues. Germline CDR1 KGHSH, CDR2 LQKENI.

The chain has TRBV13 and TRBJ1-5; D possibly corresponds to TRBD1 (5 bases). This CDR3 comprises 14 residues. V dropped 0 bases and J dropped 7 bases, with 10 bases sitting between them. The germline V gene has CDR1 PRHDT and CDR2 FYEKMQ (reference sequence). Here the CDR3 DNA reads TGTGCCAGCAGCTTAGGGGGGAGGGGCCAGCCCCAGCATTTT. Its translation: CASSLGGRGQPQHF.

This chain links TRBV11-2 with TRBJ2-7; 12 bases agree with TRBD2. The germline V gene has CDR1 SGHAT and CDR2 FQNNGV. The CDR3 has 14 amino acids. V trimming: 5 bases; J trimming: 5 bases; junction bases outside the gene matches: 4. In nucleotides, the CDR3 is TGTGCCAGCAGCCCGACTAGCGGGAGACACGAGCAGTACTTC. Its translation is CASSPTSGRHEQYF. Drawing the rest from reference TRBV11-2 and TRBJ2-7, the complete variable domain is EAGVAQSPRYKIIEKRQSVAFWCNPISGHATLYWYQQILGQGPKLLIQFQNNGVVDDSQLPKDRFSAERLKGVDSTLKIQPAKLEDSAVYLCASSPTSGRHEQYFGPGTRLTVT.

The chain has TRBV13 and TRBJ1-1; TRBD1 aligns across 10 bases. The CDR3 is made up of 16 amino acids. J lost 2 bases, V lost 1 base, and 4 bases had no gene match. Germline loops: CDR1 PRHDT, CDR2 FYEKMQ (reference sequence). The DNA of the CDR3 is TGTGCCAGCAGCTTAGCCGGGACAGGGGATAACACTGAAGCTTTCTTT. This encodes CASSLAGTGDNTEAFF.

This chain uses TRBV27 with TRBJ2-1; 8 nucleotides line up with TRBD1. This CDR3 is 16 amino acids long. The germline CDR1 and CDR2 sequences are MNHEY and SMNVEV (reference sequence). The V segment lost 1 base and the J segment 2 bases; nucleotides outside the gene matches: 4. The CDR3 DNA sequence: TGTGCCAGCAGTTTATTTCAGGGGGCAACCTACAATGAGCAGTTCTTC. This sequence encodes CASSLFQGATYNEQFF.